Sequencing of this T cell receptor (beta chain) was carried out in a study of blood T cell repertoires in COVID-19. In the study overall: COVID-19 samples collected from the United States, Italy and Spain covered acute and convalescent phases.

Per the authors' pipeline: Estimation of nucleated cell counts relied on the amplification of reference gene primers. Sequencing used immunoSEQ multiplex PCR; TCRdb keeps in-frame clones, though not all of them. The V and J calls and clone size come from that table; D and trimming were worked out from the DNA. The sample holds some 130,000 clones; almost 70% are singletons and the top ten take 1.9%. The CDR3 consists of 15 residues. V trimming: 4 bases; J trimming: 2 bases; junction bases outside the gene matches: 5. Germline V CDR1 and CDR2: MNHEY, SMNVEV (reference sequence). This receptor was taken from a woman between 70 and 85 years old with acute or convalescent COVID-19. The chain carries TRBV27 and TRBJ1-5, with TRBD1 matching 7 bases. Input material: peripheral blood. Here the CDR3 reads CASSWRGGGNQPQHF. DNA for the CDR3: TGTGCCAGCAGTTGGAGAGGGGGCGGCAATCAGCCCCAGCATTTT.